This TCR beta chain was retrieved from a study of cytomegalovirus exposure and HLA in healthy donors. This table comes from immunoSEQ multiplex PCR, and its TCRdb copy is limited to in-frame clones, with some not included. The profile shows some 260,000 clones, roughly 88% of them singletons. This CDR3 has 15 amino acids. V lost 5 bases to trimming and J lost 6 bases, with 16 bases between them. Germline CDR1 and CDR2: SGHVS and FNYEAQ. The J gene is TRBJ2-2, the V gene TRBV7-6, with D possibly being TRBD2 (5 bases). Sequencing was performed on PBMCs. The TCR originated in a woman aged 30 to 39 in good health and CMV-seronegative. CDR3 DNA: TGTGCCAGCAGCCCTACCCTTGGCGGGTCCGGGGAGCTGTTTTTT. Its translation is CASSPTLGGSGELFF.